Each of the 18 T cell receptor beta chains below was sequenced from the same sample in a study of blood T cell repertoires in COVID-19. Libraries were prepared by immunoSEQ multiplex PCR; TCRdb keeps only in-frame clonotypes and omits some of them. The data hold roughly 130,000 clones, with about four fifths observed a single time. Sequenced: peripheral blood. These receptors originate from a woman in her thirties who had recovered from COVID-19.

This clone was counted a single time. The rearrangement uses TRBV4-1 and TRBJ2-7; 11 bases line up with TRBD2. V was pared by 0 bases and J by 2 bases, with 6 bases of the junction left unmatched. In germline, CDR1 is MGHRA, CDR2 YSYEKL. This CDR3 spans 17 amino acids. CDR3 residues: CASSQESLLAGAYEQYF. DNA for the CDR3: TGCGCCAGCAGCCAAGAGAGTTTACTAGCGGGGGCCTACGAGCAGTACTTC.

The DNA of the CDR3 is TGCAGCGTTGAATTTACAGGGGACTATGGCTACACCTTC. Translating gives CSVEFTGDYGYTF. J is TRBJ1-2 and V is TRBV29-1, with 7 nucleotides matching TRBD1. CDR1 and CDR2 (germline): SQVTM, ANQGSEA. The CDR3 has 13 residues. The V segment lost 2 bases and the J segment 3 bases; nucleotides outside the gene matches: 3.

The rearrangement links TRBV2 to TRBJ2-1, with 11 bases fitting TRBD2. Looked up from germline, CDR1 is SNHLY and CDR2 is FYNNEI. The V segment lost 3 bases and the J segment 4 bases; nucleotides outside the gene matches: 5. There are 16 residues in the CDR3. The CDR3 DNA sequence: TGTGCCAGCAGTGACCCGGGACTAGCGGTTTACAATGAGCAGTTCTTC. Amino acid sequence: CASSDPGLAVYNEQFF.

This chain connects TRBV9 to TRBJ1-2; no clear D. The V and J ends lost 1 base and 2 bases respectively, with 6 bases between them. This CDR3 comprises 13 residues. CDR1 and CDR2 from the germline V gene are SGDLS and YYNGEE. CDR3 residues: CASSVSRNYGYTF. As DNA, the CDR3 is TGTGCCAGCAGCGTAAGCCGGAACTATGGCTACACCTTC.

The rearrangement uses TRBV6-1 and TRBJ2-7; D is uncertain. The V end was cut by 2 bases, the J end by 2 bases, with 7 bases between. Germline loops: CDR1 MNHNS, CDR2 SASEGT. The CDR3 has 13 amino acids. For the CDR3, the DNA is TGTGCCAGCAGTGAACGAACTGCCTACGAGCAGTACTTC. This gives the protein CASSERTAYEQYF.

This chain links TRBV2 with TRBJ2-4; D is perhaps TRBD1 (6 bases). The CDR3 is 16 amino acids. The germline CDR1 and CDR2 sequences are SNHLY and FYNNEI. The ends were cut back, 6 bases at V and 3 bases at J, with 18 bases in the middle. CDR3 sequence: CASRERAGVDKNIQYF. In DNA form, the CDR3 reads TGTGCCAGCAGGGAAAGGGCAGGGGTGGACAAAAACATTCAGTACTTC. The variable domain in full, completed from reference TRBV2 and TRBJ2-4, reads EPEVTQTPSHQVTQMGQEVILRCVPISNHLYFYWYRQILGQKVEFLVSFYNNEISEKSEIFDDQFSVERPDGSNFTLKIRSTKLEDSAMYFCASRERAGVDKNIQYFGAGTRLSVL.

This chain links TRBV6-5 with TRBJ2-7, with D perhaps matching TRBD2 (5 bases). Per germline, CDR1 MNHEY and CDR2 SVGAGI. Trimming shortened V by 5 bases and J by 1 base, and 15 bases separated the two germline ends. The CDR3 totals 15 residues. CDR3 amino acids: CASSPPGSFSYEQYF. In DNA form, the CDR3 reads TGTGCCAGCAGTCCCCCGGGGAGTTTTTCCTACGAGCAGTACTTC.

Written as DNA, the CDR3 is TGTGCCAGCAGCTTGGGGGACAACTACGAGCAGTACTTC. This codes for CASSLGDNYEQYF. This chain joins TRBV5-6 and TRBJ2-7, with a tentative D call TRBD1 (6 bases). The CDR3 is made up of 13 amino acids. CDR1 and CDR2 from the germline V gene are SGHDT and YYEEEE. The V end lost 0 bases, the J end lost 3 bases, and 7 bases lay between the germline ends.

This chain links TRBV4-1 with TRBJ2-2, with no clear D. The CDR3 length is 17 residues. The germline CDR1 and CDR2 sequences are MGHRA and YSYEKL. Trimming took 0 bases from V and 0 from J, leaving 11 bases between them. The CDR3 bases are TGCGCCAGCAGCCAAGATCACGGTGTCGCGAACACCGGGGAGCTGTTTTTT. Protein: CASSQDHGVANTGELFF.

The rearrangement links TRBV7-8 to TRBJ2-7, with 11 bases that match TRBD2. Unmatched junction bases numbered 5, after V lost 5 bases and J lost 5 bases. CDR1 is SGHVS and CDR2 is FQNEAQ in the germline V gene. The CDR3 is made up of 14 amino acids. This chain's CDR3 is CASSSTSGRHEQYF. Written as DNA, the CDR3 is TGTGCCAGCAGCAGTACTAGCGGGAGACACGAGCAGTACTTC.

This clone was recorded many times. V gene TRBV19 combines with J gene TRBJ1-5, with a weak D call TRBD1 (6 bases). V was clipped by 3 bases and J by 0 bases, with 9 bases between them. Germline V gives CDR1 LNHDA, CDR2 SQIVND (reference sequence). The CDR3 covers 15 residues. The CDR3 region has the DNA TGTGCCAGTAGTATCCCAGGGGATAGCAATCAGCCCCAGCATTTT. The encoded protein is CASSIPGDSNQPQHF.

The rearrangement links TRBV10-3 to TRBJ2-7; D gene uncertain. Trimming took 3 bases from V and 2 from J, leaving 8 bases between them. Germline V gene data show CDR1 as ENHRY and CDR2 as SYGVKD. This CDR3 has 13 residues. CDR3 nucleotides: TGTGCCATCAGTGATTGGCAGGCCTACGAGCAGTACTTC. Its translation: CAISDWQAYEQYF.

This clone was seen just once. V usage is TRBV6-5 and J usage is TRBJ1-5; possibly TRBD1 for D (6 bases). Between the trimmed V and J ends, which lost 4 bases and 7 bases, there was a span of 11 bases. There are 13 residues in the CDR3. Germline V gives CDR1 MNHEY, CDR2 SVGAGI. CDR3 loop: CASSSSQGQPQHF. The CDR3 nucleotides read TGTGCCAGCAGTTCCTCTCAGGGGCAGCCCCAGCATTTT.

About this clone itself: Germline and junction disagree at one end, which may indicate a read error. The chain is built from TRBV19 and TRBJ2-3; 11 bases agree with TRBD2. Germline lookup yields CDR1 LNHDA and CDR2 SQIVND (reference sequence). The length of the CDR3 is 15 residues. CDR3 DNA: TGTGCCAGTAGTATTAGCGGGGGGGGCACATATACGCAGTATTTT. This codes for CASSISGGGTYTQYF.

The rearrangement joins TRBV9 to TRBJ2-1; TRBD2 aligns across 10 bases. The CDR3 runs to 16 residues. V lost 3 bases and J lost 4; bases outside the gene matches: 7. The germline V gene has CDR1 SGDLS and CDR2 YYNGEE. The CDR3 DNA reads as TGTGCCAGCAGCGAACAAGCGGGGGGGCCGTACAATGAGCAGTTCTTC. This codes for CASSEQAGGPYNEQFF.

The table lists this clone with a few counts. This chain uses TRBV7-9 with TRBJ1-4; D is uncertain. CDR1 is SEHNR and CDR2 is FQNEAQ in the germline V gene (reference sequence). The CDR3 runs 15 residues. The V gene lost 5 bases and the J gene lost 0 bases, with 10 bases spanning the gap. The CDR3 sequence is CASSPNSATNEKLFF. The CDR3 nucleotides read TGTGCCAGCAGCCCGAACAGTGCAACTAATGAAAAACTGTTTTTT. Combining the CDR3 with reference TRBV7-9 and TRBJ1-4 gives the whole variable domain DTGVSQNPRHKITKRGQNVTFRCDPISEHNRLYWYRQTLGQGPEFLTYFQNEAQLEKSRLLSDRFSAERPKGSFSTLEIQRTEQGDSAMYLCASSPNSATNEKLFFGSGTQLSVL.

V is TRBV6-1 and J is TRBJ1-4; 7 positions match TRBD1. This CDR3 is built from 15 residues. V trimming: 3 bases; J trimming: 9 bases; junction bases outside the gene matches: 10. CDR1 and CDR2 (germline): MNHNS, SASEGT. In DNA, the CDR3 is TGTGCCAGCAGTGAGCCGGGACAGCGGATAAAAAAACTGTTTTTT. This gives the protein CASSEPGQRIKKLFF.

Regarding this clone: The junction and the germline gene differ at one end; a read error may be behind it. The chain uses TRBV15 and TRBJ1-4; D perhaps matches TRBD1 (5 bases). The CDR3 extends over 14 amino acids. Germline lookup yields CDR1 LNHNV and CDR2 YYDKDF (reference sequence). The CDR3 protein is CATSGEAGHEKLFF. The CDR3 bases are TGTGCCACCAGCGGAGAGGCAGGGCACGAAAAACTGTTTTTT.